The rows below give T cell receptor beta chains drawn from one sample of a study of cytomegalovirus exposure and HLA in healthy donors. Using immunoSEQ multiplex PCR, the repertoire was profiled, and TCRdb retains in-frame clones only, with some absent. Here the sample spans some 60,000 clones, more than 75% being singletons. Input material: PBMCs. The receptors were sampled from a male donor in good health and CMV-seronegative. CDR3s include the opening cysteine and the closing phenylalanine or tryptophan. The order of the fields is clone size, V gene, D gene, J gene, CDR3 protein, CDR3 DNA. D genes are given only for firm matches. The size entry is marked missing in some rows and otherwise reads once, few, many or a size class.

NA	TRBV2	TRBD1	TRBJ2-5	CASSDNRGNTETQYF	TGTGCCAGCAGTGATAACAGGGGGAACACAGAGACCCAGTACTTC
NA	TRBV29-1	TRBD2	TRBJ2-7	CSVGTGGPYEQYF	TGCAGCGTGGGGACGGGAGGGCCCTACGAGCAGTACTTC
NA	TRBV25-1	TRBD1	TRBJ2-1	CASRKKGTGPPGNEQFF	TGTGCCAGCAGAAAGAAGGGGACAGGGCCCCCTGGCAATGAGCAGTTCTTC
NA	TRBV9	TRBD1	TRBJ2-1	CASSGQQGNYNEQFF	TGTGCCAGCAGCGGGCAACAGGGGAACTACAATGAGCAGTTCTTC
NA	TRBV7-8	TRBD2	TRBJ2-1	CASGLAGAAWEQFF	TGTGCCAGCGGACTAGCGGGGGCAGCTTGGGAGCAGTTCTTC
NA	TRBV4-3	NA	TRBJ2-1	CASSQENSNEQFF	TGCGCCAGCAGCCAAGAAAACAGTAATGAGCAGTTCTTC
once	TRBV7-7	NA	TRBJ2-3	CASSPSKTIRQTDTQYF	TGTGCCAGCAGCCCCTCGAAGACTATTCGCCAGACAGATACGCAGTATTTT
once	TRBV30	TRBD2	TRBJ2-7	CAWNRAGGAYEQYF	TGTGCCTGGAATCGTGCCGGGGGGGCCTACGAGCAGTACTTC
NA	TRBV5-5	NA	TRBJ1-6	CASSPRGFNSPLHF	TGTGCCAGCAGCCCAAGGGGATTTAATTCACCCCTCCACTTT
NA	TRBV9	TRBD1	TRBJ2-4	CASSDRAHSGTENIQYF	TGTGCCAGCAGCGACCGCGCCCATTCCGGGACAGAAAACATTCAGTACTTC
NA	TRBV6-5	NA	TRBJ2-1	CASSSTLYNEQFF	TGTGCCAGCAGTTCCACCCTATACAATGAGCAGTTCTTC
NA	TRBV27	NA	TRBJ2-5	CASSARLEETQYF	TGTGCCAGCAGTGCCAGACTAGAAGAGACCCAGTACTTC
NA	TRBV6-1	NA	TRBJ1-6	CASSEAWHDYNSPLHF	TGTGCCAGCAGTGAAGCGTGGCATGACTATAATTCACCCCTCCACTTT
NA	TRBV10-3	TRBD1	TRBJ1-1	CAIREDRGGTEAFF	TGTGCCATCAGGGAAGACAGGGGCGGGACTGAAGCTTTCTTT
NA	TRBV10-3	NA	TRBJ1-5	CATPCNQPQHF	TGTGCCACCCCGTGCAATCAGCCCCAGCATTTT
once	TRBV7-9	NA	TRBJ2-7	CASSPRGGLSSYEQYF	TGTGCCAGCAGCCCTAGGGGCGGTTTAAGCTCCTACGAGCAGTACTTC
NA	TRBV7-8	NA	TRBJ1-1	CASSFAGGGGDTEAFF	TGTGCCAGCAGCTTTGCTGGGGGCGGGGGTGACACTGAAGCTTTCTTT
NA	TRBV7-3	TRBD2	TRBJ2-1	CASSLLRGAYNEQFF	TGTGCCAGCAGCTTATTGCGGGGGGCTTACAATGAGCAGTTCTTC
few	TRBV5-4	TRBD2	TRBJ2-3	CASSSLAGEDTQYF	TGTGCCAGCAGCTCCTTAGCGGGGGAAGATACGCAGTATTTT
NA	TRBV9	TRBD2	TRBJ2-1	CASSVAGGHGEQFF	TGTGCCAGCAGCGTAGCGGGGGGGCATGGTGAGCAGTTCTTC
NA	TRBV7-9	NA	TRBJ2-3	CASSFEATDTQYF	TGTGCCAGCAGCTTCGAGGCCACAGATACGCAGTATTTT
NA	TRBV12-5	NA	TRBJ1-1	CASGLPQNTEAFF	TGTGCTAGTGGTTTACCACAGAACACTGAAGCTTTCTTT
NA	TRBV7-2	NA	TRBJ2-5	CASSFTEAGGETQYF	TGTGCCAGCAGCTTTACAGAAGCGGGTGGAGAGACCCAGTACTTC
NA	TRBV4-2	TRBD2	TRBJ2-7	CASSQSYPGEGSEQYF	TGTGCCAGCAGCCAATCCTACCCCGGGGAGGGGAGCGAGCAGTACTTC
NA	TRBV7-2	TRBD2	TRBJ2-5	CASSLATTSGAQGTQYF	TGTGCCAGCAGCTTAGCGACGACTAGCGGGGCCCAGGGGACCCAGTACTTC
NA	TRBV6-6	NA	TRBJ1-3	CASTDAGESGNTIYF	TGTGCCAGCACCGACGCAGGGGAATCGGGAAACACCATATATTTT
once	TRBV18	NA	TRBJ1-5	CASSIGGSNQPQHF	TGTGCCAGCTCTATCGGCGGTAGCAATCAGCCCCAGCATTTT
once	TRBV12-5	TRBD2	TRBJ2-5	CASGRLAGDWGTQYF	TGTGCTAGTGGTCGACTAGCGGGGGATTGGGGGACCCAGTACTTC
NA	TRBV7-6	NA	TRBJ1-4	CASSPRSGEEKLFF	TGTGCCAGCAGCCCCCGCTCAGGCGAGGAAAAACTGTTTTTT
NA	TRBV27	NA	TRBJ1-4	CASSQYSPTGLQEKLFF	TGTGCCAGCAGTCAGTACAGCCCGACAGGTCTTCAGGAAAAACTGTTTTTT
NA	TRBV12-5	NA	TRBJ2-1	CASGLPGAGIYEQFF	TGTGCTAGTGGTTTACCTGGGGCAGGGATTTATGAGCAGTTCTTC
NA	TRBV5-1	TRBD2	TRBJ2-1	CASSPRLAELYNEQFF	TGCGCCAGCAGCCCCAGACTAGCGGAACTATACAATGAGCAGTTCTTC
NA	TRBV6-5	NA	TRBJ1-1	CAPVLTENTEAFF	TGTGCCCCCGTTCTAACAGAGAACACTGAAGCTTTCTTT
NA	TRBV19	NA	TRBJ1-5	CASSMLGGNQPQHF	TGTGCCAGTAGTATGTTGGGCGGCAATCAGCCCCAGCATTTT
NA	TRBV25-1	TRBD1	TRBJ1-1	CASSGTGGTEAFF	TGTGCCAGCAGTGGGACAGGGGGGACTGAAGCTTTCTTT
NA	TRBV5-4	TRBD1	TRBJ2-2	CASSSQGVDGELFF	TGTGCTAGCAGCTCACAGGGGGTCGACGGGGAGCTGTTTTTT
NA	TRBV6-5	TRBD1	TRBJ1-2	CASSSSGGAEGYTF	TGTGCCAGCAGTTCCTCAGGGGGCGCGGAGGGCTACACCTTC
NA	TRBV28	TRBD1	TRBJ1-2	CASSFYRGRAYGYTF	TGTGCCAGCAGTTTTTACAGGGGGCGAGCCTATGGCTACACCTTC
NA	TRBV10-3	TRBD2	TRBJ2-1	CAISSRDYQEQFF	TGTGCCATCAGTTCTCGGGACTACCAGGAGCAGTTCTTC
NA	TRBV6-5	NA	TRBJ1-5	CASSYSWERNQPQHF	TGTGCCAGCAGTTACTCGTGGGAGCGCAATCAGCCCCAGCATTTT
NA	TRBV2	TRBD1	TRBJ1-2	CASSEQGQRYYGYTF	TGTGCCAGCAGTGAACAGGGACAGCGGTACTATGGCTACACCTTC
few	TRBV7-8	NA	TRBJ1-5	CASSLDSGHDQPQHF	TGTGCCAGCAGCTTAGATTCCGGACATGATCAGCCCCAGCATTTT
NA	TRBV9	NA	TRBJ1-1	CASSMDGGNTEAFF	TGTGCCAGCAGCATGGACGGGGGTAACACTGAAGCTTTCTTT
NA	TRBV10-3	TRBD1	TRBJ1-4	CAISERQGAGEKLFF	TGTGCCATCAGTGAGCGACAGGGGGCAGGGGAAAAACTGTTTTTT
NA	TRBV19	TRBD1	TRBJ1-3	CASSTTTGGPGNTIYF	TGTGCCAGTAGTACAACGACAGGGGGACCTGGAAACACCATATATTTT
NA	TRBV28	TRBD2	TRBJ2-7	CASSELAGALTYEQYF	TGTGCCAGCAGTGAACTAGCGGGGGCCCTAACCTACGAGCAGTACTTC
NA	TRBV7-9	TRBD2	TRBJ2-7	CASSHPERGASYEQYF	TGTGCCAGCAGCCATCCCGAGCGGGGGGCCTCCTACGAGCAGTACTTC
NA	TRBV25-1	TRBD1	TRBJ1-4	CASSASAGQKNEKLFF	TGTGCCAGCAGTGCCTCGGCGGGACAGAAGAATGAAAAACTGTTTTTT
NA	TRBV27	NA	TRBJ1-1	CASSPSVETEAFF	TGTGCCAGCAGCCCCTCGGTAGAAACTGAAGCTTTCTTT
NA	TRBV5-4	NA	TRBJ2-1	CASSRPGLEARSYNEQFF	TGTGCCAGCAGCCGACCGGGACTTGAAGCCCGCTCCTACAATGAGCAGTTCTTC
few	TRBV5-3	NA	TRBJ1-2	CAGGGNYGYTF	TGTGCCGGGGGGGGGAACTATGGCTACACCTTC
once	TRBV18	TRBD2	TRBJ2-5	CASSPTGGRQETQYF	TGTGCCAGCTCACCAACGGGGGGGAGACAAGAGACCCAGTACTTC
once	TRBV15	TRBD1	TRBJ1-1	CATSRPSPGQGVSEAFF	TGTGCCACCAGCAGACCTAGTCCGGGACAGGGGGTGTCTGAAGCTTTCTTT